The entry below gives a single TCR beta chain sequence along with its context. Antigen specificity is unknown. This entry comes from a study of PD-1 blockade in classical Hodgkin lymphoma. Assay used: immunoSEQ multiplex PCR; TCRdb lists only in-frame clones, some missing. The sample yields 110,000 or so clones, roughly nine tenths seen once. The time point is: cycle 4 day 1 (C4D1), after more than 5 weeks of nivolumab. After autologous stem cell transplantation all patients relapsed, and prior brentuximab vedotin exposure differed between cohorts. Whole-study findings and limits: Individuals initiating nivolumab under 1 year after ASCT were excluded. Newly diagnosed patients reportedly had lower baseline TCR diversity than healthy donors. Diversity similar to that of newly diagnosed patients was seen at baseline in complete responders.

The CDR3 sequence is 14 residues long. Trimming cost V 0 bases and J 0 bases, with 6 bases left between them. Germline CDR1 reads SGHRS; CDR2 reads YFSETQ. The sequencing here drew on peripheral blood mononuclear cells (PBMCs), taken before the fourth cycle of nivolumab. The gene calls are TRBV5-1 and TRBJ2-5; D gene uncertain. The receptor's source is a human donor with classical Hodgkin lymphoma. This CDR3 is CASSLALYQETQYF. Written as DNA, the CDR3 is TGCGCCAGCAGCTTGGCTCTGTACCAAGAGACCCAGTACTTC.